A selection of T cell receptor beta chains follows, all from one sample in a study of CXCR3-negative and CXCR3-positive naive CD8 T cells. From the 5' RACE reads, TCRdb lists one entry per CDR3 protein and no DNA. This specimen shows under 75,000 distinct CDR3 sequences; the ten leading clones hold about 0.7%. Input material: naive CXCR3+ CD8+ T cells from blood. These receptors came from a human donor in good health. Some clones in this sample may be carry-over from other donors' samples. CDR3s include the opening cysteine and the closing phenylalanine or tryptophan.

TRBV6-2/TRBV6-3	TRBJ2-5	CASSNQETQYF
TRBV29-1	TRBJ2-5	CSVGTGGAAETQYF
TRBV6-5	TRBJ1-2	CASSYIAEGASFYGYTF
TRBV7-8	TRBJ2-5	CASSPTYQETQYF
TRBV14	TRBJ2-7	CASSTSYEQYF
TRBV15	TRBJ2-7	CATSRDQSQGAYEQYF
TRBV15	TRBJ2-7	CATSRTRDTDYEQYF
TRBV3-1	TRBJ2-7	CASLSSVDSSEQYF
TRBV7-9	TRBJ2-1	CASRLANEQFF
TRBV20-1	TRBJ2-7	CSALRRPTSYEQYF
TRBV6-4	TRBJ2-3	CASSVSTGATDTQYF
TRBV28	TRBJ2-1	CASSPYTGAIEQFF
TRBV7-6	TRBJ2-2	CASSLAVQGADTGELFF
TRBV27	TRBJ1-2	CASSLYTGTGGLDGYTF
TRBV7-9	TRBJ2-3	CASSPIRSTAGGQNTQYF
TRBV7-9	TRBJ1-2	CASNPSGLPGYTF
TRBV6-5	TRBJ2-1	CASSYSITQGPPFNEQFF
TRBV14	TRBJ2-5	CASSQVGLTPRLAEETQYF
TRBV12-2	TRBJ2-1	CASRSTSGRAEYNEQFF
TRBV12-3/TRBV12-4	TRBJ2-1	CASLNPRTDEQFF
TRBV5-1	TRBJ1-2	CASSLPRDPDGYTF
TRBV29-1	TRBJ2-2	CSVQTSGQTGELFF
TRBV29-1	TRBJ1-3	CSAGGTSSGNTIYF
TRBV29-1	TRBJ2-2	CSVGTDNTGELFF